This T cell receptor (beta chain) was captured in a study of blood T cell repertoires in COVID-19. Repertoires were generated with immunoSEQ multiplex PCR, while TCRdb's copy carries only in-frame clones and drops some. The sample shows approximately 210,000 clones, 88% of them seen only once. V lost 6 bases and J 0 bases, leaving 11 bases between the germline ends. CDR1 MNHEY and CDR2 SVGAGI come from the germline V gene. CDR3 length: 14 amino acids. The V call is TRBV6-5, the J call TRBJ1-1; D remains unclear. This sequence was found in a man between 70 and 80 years old with acute or convalescent COVID-19. The sequenced sample consisted of peripheral blood. The CDR3 DNA is TGTGCCAGCAGCCGAGGCCCCATGAACACTGAAGCTTTCTTT. Residues: CASSRGPMNTEAFF.